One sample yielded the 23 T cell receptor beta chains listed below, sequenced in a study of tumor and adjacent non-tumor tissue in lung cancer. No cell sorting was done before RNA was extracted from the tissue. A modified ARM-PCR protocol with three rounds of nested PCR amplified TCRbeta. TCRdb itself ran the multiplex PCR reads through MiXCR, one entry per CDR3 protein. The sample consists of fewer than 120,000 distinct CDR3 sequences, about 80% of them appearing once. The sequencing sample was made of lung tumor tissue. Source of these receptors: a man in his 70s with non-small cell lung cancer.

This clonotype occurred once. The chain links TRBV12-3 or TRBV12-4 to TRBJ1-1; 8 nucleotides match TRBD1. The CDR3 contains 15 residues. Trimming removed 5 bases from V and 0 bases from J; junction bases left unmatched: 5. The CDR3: CASSEQGDLNTEAFF. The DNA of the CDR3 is TGTGCCAGCAGTGAACAGGGGGACTTGAACACTGAAGCTTTCTTT.

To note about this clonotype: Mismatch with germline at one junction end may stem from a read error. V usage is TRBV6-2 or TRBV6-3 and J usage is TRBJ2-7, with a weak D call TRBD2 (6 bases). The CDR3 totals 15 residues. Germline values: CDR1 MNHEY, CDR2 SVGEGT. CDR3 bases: TGTGCCAGCAGTTACCCGATGGCGGGGCAGGTCGAGCAGTGCTTC. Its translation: CASSYPMAGQVEQCF.

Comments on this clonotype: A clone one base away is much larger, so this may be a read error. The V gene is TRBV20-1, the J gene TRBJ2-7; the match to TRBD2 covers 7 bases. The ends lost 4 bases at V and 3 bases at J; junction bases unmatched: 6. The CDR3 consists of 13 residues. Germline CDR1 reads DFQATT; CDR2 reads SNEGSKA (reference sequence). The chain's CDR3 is CSAMRSSGYEQYF. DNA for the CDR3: TGCAGTGCTATGCGGTCTAGCGGCTACGAGCAGTACTTC.

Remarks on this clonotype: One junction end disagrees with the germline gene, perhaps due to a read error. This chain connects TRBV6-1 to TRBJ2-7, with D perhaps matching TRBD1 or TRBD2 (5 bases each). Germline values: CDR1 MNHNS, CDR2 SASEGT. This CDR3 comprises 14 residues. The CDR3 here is CASSEAHGTREQHF. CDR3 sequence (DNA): TGTGCCAGCAGTGAAGCACATGGAACCAGGGAGCAGCACTTC.

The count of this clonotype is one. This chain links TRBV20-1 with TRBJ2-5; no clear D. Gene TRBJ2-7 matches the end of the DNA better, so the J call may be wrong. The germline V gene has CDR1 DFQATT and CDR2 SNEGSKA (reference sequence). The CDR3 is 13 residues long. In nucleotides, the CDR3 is TGCAGTGCTAGCGGTACTGCCTCCTACGAGCAGTACTTC. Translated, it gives CSASGTASYEQYF.

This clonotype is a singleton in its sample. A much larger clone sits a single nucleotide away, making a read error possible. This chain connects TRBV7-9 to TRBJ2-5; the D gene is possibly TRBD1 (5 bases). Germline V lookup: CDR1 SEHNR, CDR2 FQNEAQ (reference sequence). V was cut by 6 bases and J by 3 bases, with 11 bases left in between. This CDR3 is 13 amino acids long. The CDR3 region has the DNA TGTGCCAGCAGGCCAGGGAAGGAAGAGACCCAGTACTTC. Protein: CASRPGKEETQYF.

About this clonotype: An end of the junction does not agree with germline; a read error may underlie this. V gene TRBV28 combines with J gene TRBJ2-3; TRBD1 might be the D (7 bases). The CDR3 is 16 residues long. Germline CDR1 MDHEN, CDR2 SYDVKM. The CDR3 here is CASSSRDRGSTDTQYF. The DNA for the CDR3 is TGTGCCAGCAGTTCGCGGGACAGAGGTAGCACAGATACACAGTATTTT.

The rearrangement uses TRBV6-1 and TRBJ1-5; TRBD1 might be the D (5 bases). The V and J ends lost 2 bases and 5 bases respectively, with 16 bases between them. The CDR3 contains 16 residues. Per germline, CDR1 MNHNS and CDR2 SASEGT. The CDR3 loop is CASSELSGGVHQPQHF. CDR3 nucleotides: TGTGCCAGCAGTGAACTCTCGGGGGGTGTGCATCAGCCCCAGCATTTT.

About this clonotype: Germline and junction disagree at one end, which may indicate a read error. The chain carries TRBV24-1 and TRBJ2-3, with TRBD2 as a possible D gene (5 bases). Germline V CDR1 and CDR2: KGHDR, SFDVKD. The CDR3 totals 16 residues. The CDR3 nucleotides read TGTGCCACCACTGATTCTAGTGGGAGACACACAGATACGCAGTATTTT. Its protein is CATTDSSGRHTDTQYF.

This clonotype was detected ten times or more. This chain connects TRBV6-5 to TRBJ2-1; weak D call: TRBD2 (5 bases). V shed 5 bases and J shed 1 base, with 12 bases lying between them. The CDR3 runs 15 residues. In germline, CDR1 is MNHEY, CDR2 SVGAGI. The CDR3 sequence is CASSIRDPSYNEQFF. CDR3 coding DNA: TGTGCCAGCAGTATCCGGGATCCTTCCTACAATGAGCAGTTCTTC.

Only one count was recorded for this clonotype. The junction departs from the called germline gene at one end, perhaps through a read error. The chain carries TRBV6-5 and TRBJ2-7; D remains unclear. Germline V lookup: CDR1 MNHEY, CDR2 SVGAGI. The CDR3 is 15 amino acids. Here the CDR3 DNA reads TGTGCCAGCAGTTATTCCGGGCCAGACATCTACGAGCACTACTTC. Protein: CASSYSGPDIYEHYF.

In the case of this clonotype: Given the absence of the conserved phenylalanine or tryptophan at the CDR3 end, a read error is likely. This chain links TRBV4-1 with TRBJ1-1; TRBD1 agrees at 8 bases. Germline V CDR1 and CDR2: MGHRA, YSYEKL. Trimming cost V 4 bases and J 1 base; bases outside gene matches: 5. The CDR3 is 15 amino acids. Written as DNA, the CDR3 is TGCGCCAGCAGCCGAGGACAGGGCTGGAACACTGAAGCTTTCATT. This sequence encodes CASSRGQGWNTEAFI.

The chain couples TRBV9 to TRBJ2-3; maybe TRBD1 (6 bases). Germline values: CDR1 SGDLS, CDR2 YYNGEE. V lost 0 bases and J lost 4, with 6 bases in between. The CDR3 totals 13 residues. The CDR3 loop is CASSVEGADTQYF. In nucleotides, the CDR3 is TGTGCCAGCAGCGTAGAGGGGGCAGATACGCAGTATTTT.

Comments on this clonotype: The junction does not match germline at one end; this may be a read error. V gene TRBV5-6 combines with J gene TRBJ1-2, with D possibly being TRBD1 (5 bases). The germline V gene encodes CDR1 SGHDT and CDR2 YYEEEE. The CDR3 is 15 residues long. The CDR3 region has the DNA TGTGCCGGCATCAGAATCGACAGAGCTAACTATGGCTACAGCTTC. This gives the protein CAGIRIDRANYGYSF.

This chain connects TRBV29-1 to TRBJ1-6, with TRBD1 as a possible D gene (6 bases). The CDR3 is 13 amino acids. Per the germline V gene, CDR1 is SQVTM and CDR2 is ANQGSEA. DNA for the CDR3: TGCAGTGTGACTGAGACAGGCAATACACCCCTCCACTTT. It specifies CSVTETGNTPLHF.

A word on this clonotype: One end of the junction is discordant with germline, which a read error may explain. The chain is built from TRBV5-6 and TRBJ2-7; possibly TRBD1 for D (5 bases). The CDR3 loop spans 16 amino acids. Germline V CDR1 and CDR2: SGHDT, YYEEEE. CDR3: CDSSSNRWNFRYEQYF. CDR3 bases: TGTGACAGCAGCTCTAACAGGTGGAACTTTAGGTACGAGCAGTACTTC.

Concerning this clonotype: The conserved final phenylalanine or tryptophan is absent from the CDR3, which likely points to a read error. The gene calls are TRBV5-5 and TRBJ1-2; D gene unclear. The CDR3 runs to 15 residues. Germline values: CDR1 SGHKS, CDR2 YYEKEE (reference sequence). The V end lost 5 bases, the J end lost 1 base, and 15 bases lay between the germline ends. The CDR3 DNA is TGTGCCAGCAGACCCCTGGAAGGAGATAACTATGGCTACACCTCC. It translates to CASRPLEGDNYGYTS.

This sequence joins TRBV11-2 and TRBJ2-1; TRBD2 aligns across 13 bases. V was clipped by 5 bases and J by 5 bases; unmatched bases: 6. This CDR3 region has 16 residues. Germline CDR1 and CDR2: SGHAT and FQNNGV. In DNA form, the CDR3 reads TGTGCCAGCAGCCTCCGGACTAGCGGGGGCAACAATGAGCAGTTCTTC. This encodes CASSLRTSGGNNEQFF.

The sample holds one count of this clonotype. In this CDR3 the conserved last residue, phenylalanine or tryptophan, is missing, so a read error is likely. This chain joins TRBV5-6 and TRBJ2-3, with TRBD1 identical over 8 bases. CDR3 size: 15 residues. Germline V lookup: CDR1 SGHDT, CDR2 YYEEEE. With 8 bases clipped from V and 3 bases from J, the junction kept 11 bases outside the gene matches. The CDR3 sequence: CASSPTDRETDTQYY. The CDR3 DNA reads TGTGCCAGTAGCCCCACGGACAGGGAAACAGATACGCAGTATTAT.

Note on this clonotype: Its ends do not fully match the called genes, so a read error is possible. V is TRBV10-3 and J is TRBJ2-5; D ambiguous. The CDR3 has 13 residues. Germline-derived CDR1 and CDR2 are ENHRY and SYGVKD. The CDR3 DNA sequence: TGTGCCATGAGTGAAAACAAGCAAGAGACCCAGTACTTC. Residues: CAMSENKQETQYF.

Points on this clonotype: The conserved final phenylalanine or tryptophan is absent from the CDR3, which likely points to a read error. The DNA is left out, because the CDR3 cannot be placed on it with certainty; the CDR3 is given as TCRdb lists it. The CDR3 region is CASSEFTEGGYIL. V usage is TRBV10-2 and J usage is TRBJ1-2; TRBD1 is the table's D call, not checked against the DNA. The CDR3 is made up of 13 amino acids, end residues included. Germline assignment: CDR1 WSHSY and CDR2 SAAADI.

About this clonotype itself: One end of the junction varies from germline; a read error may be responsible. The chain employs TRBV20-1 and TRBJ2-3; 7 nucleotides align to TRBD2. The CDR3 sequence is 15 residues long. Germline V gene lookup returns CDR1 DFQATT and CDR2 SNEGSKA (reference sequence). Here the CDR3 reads CSAGDLERGTDTQCF. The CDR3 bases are TGCAGTGCTGGAGATCTCGAGCGGGGCACAGATACGCAGTGTTTT.

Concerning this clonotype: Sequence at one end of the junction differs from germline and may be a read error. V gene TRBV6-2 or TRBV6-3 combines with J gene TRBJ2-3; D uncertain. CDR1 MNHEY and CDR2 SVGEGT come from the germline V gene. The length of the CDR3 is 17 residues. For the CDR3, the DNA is TGTGCCAGCAATTACTCAGGCCGAACGTCTAGCACAGATACGCAGTATTTT. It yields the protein CASNYSGRTSSTDTQYF.